These 24 T cell receptor beta chains originate from one sample sequenced in a study of regulatory T cells in long-lasting Graves disease. Relying on iRepertoire HTBI primers and Arm-PCR of CDR3 regions, the team built TCR beta libraries. TCRdb redid the calling of the multiplex PCR reads with MiXCR, one entry per CDR3 protein. The data contain 360,000 or so distinct CDR3 sequences, around 17% of them singletons. Indicated time point: newly diagnosed GD, antithyroid drugs for less than 3 months. Following extraction of RNA from PBMCs, that RNA was used to make the TCR library. Another study also made use of these data, one on T cells in Graves' hyperthyroidism and ophthalmopathy.

The source material was peripheral blood mononuclear cells (PBMCs), sampled at new diagnosis, from a patient treated with antithyroid drugs. All receptors come from a man in his forties with Graves disease.

The V gene is TRBV25-1, the J gene TRBJ2-3; 7 nucleotides agree with TRBD1. V shed 7 bases, J shed 6 bases, and the junction held 7 bases outside the gene matches. The CDR3 covers 13 residues. CDR1 MGHDK and CDR2 SYGVNS come from the germline V gene. CDR3 sequence (DNA): TGTGCCAGCATGCGAGGGGGCCTGGATACGCAGTATTTT. Translated: CASMRGGLDTQYF.

The chain employs TRBV18 and TRBJ2-7; 9 bases align to TRBD2. This CDR3 is 17 amino acids long. V lost 6 bases to trimming and J lost 0 bases; unmatched junction nucleotides: 12. Germline V gene sequence: CDR1 KGHSH, CDR2 LQKENI. CDR3 sequence: CASSPTGLALNSYEQYF. In DNA, the CDR3 is TGTGCCAGCTCCCCAACGGGACTAGCCCTTAACTCCTACGAGCAGTACTTC.

With respect to this clonotype: This sequence may be a read error, since a much larger clone differs from it by one base. J is TRBJ1-5 and V is TRBV10-3; 7 bases line up with TRBD1. This CDR3 has 18 residues. Germline V gives CDR1 ENHRY, CDR2 SYGVKD. CDR3: CAISGRLQGPYSNQPRHF. The DNA for the CDR3 is TGTGCCATCAGTGGACGACTACAGGGGCCTTATAGCAATCAGCCCCGGCATTTT.

At least ten counts were recorded for this clonotype. V usage is TRBV6-1 and J usage is TRBJ2-7; 11 bases are a match to TRBD1. CDR3 length: 15 amino acids. Trimming cost V 5 bases and J 5 bases; bases outside gene matches: 8. CDR1 and CDR2 (germline): MNHNS, SASEGT. The CDR3 spells CASSIGQGAVHEQYF. As DNA, the CDR3 is TGTGCCAGCAGTATTGGACAGGGGGCGGTCCACGAGCAGTACTTC.

This sequence joins TRBV2 and TRBJ2-3, with D maybe TRBD1 (6 bases). Germline CDR1 SNHLY, CDR2 FYNNEI. The CDR3 length is 20 residues. V was trimmed by 2 bases and J by 1 base, leaving 25 bases between them. The CDR3 DNA is TGTGCCAGCAGTGAATTCAGGGGTGGAGGAAGGTACTACCGCACAGATACGCAGTATTTT. Protein: CASSEFRGGGRYYRTDTQYF.

Of note for this clonotype: This may come from a read error, since a much larger clone is one base off. This sequence joins TRBV5-5 and TRBJ1-5; maybe TRBD1 (5 bases). Trimming stripped 0 bases from V and 6 bases from J, with 13 bases between. CDR1 and CDR2 (germline): SGHKS, YYEKEE (reference sequence). The length of the CDR3 is 15 residues. CDR3 nucleotides: TGTGCCAGCAGCTTGGGACAGTCGGTGGGTCAGCCCCAGCATTTT. It encodes CASSLGQSVGQPQHF. Complete variable domain (other parts from reference TRBV5-5 and TRBJ1-5): DAGVTQSPTHLIKTRGQQVTLRCSPISGHKSVSWYQQVLGQGPQFIFQYYEKEERGRGNFPDRFSARQFPNYSSELNVNALLLGDSALYLCASSLGQSVGQPQHFGDGTRLSIL.

Comments on this clonotype: A read error may be the cause here, since a much bigger clone is one base away. This chain links TRBV12-3 or TRBV12-4 with TRBJ1-4, with D unclear. The CDR3 is 14 amino acids. The CDR3 DNA reads TGTGCCGGCAGGCCCTCCCGGGAGAATGAAAAACTGTTTTTT. Protein product: CAGRPSRENEKLFF.

The chain employs TRBV3-2 and TRBJ2-7; whether TRBD1, the table's D call, matches the DNA was not checked. TRBV3-2 is a documented pseudogene. This CDR3 region has 17 residues. The CDR3 protein is CASSHKARGSWGYEQYF. Written as DNA, the CDR3 is TGTGCCAGCAGCCATAAAGCAAGGGGTTCTTGGGGCTACGAGCAGTACTTC.

CDR3 nucleotide sequence: TGTGCCAGCAGCTCCTCATTTGGGACAAGTTCCTACGAGCAGTACTTC. Protein: CASSSSFGTSSYEQYF. V usage is TRBV11-3 and J usage is TRBJ2-7; D is perhaps TRBD1 (6 bases). Germline assignment: CDR1 SGHNT and CDR2 YENEEA. This CDR3 comprises 16 residues. With 4 bases removed from V and 1 base from J, the gap between germline ends came to 17 bases.

This chain connects TRBV6-1 to TRBJ2-2, with D maybe TRBD2 (6 bases). V gave up 6 bases and J gave up 6 bases, with 17 bases separating them. The CDR3 is made up of 15 amino acids. Per the germline V gene, CDR1 is MNHNS and CDR2 is SASEGT. CDR3 amino acids: CASSSTRTLSGELFF. The DNA of the CDR3 is TGTGCCAGCAGCTCGACTAGAACTCTGTCCGGGGAGCTGTTTTTT.

This clonotype came up many times. The rearrangement uses TRBV28 and TRBJ2-5; D uncertain. Per germline, CDR1 MDHEN and CDR2 SYDVKM. The V end was cut by 6 bases, the J end by 3 bases, with 20 bases between. The CDR3 is made up of 16 amino acids. The CDR3 here is CASSYHLLAREETQYF. The CDR3 DNA reads as TGTGCCAGCAGCTACCATTTACTGGCAAGGGAAGAGACCCAGTACTTC. Complete variable domain (other parts from reference TRBV28 and TRBJ2-5): DVKVTQSSRYLVKRTGEKVFLECVQDMDHENMFWYRQDPGLGLRLIYFSYDVKMKEKGDIPEGYSVSREKKERFSLILESASTNQTSMYLCASSYHLLAREETQYFGPGTRLLVL.

Ten or more counts support this clonotype. V is TRBV6-1 and J is TRBJ1-1, with D possibly matching TRBD1 (6 bases). The CDR3 runs 13 residues. V was pared by 5 bases and J by 8 bases, with 15 bases between. The germline CDR1 and CDR2 sequences are MNHNS and SASEGT. CDR3 bases: TGTGCCAGCAGTAACACTATCCAGGGGGAAGCTTTCTTT. Encoded protein: CASSNTIQGEAFF.

This chain connects TRBV7-9 to TRBJ1-6; perhaps TRBD1 as D (5 bases). Germline CDR1 SEHNR, CDR2 FQNEAQ (reference sequence). This CDR3 comprises 13 residues. The V and J ends lost 7 bases and 9 bases respectively, with 13 bases between them. The CDR3 sequence: CASTAVRGSPLHF. The CDR3 DNA is TGTGCCAGCACCGCGGTGAGGGGTTCACCCCTCCACTTT.

Here the CDR3 reads CASSSTGRGGNTIYF. Written as DNA, the CDR3 is TGTGCCAGCAGCTCGACAGGCAGGGGTGGAAACACCATATATTTT. J is TRBJ1-3 and V is TRBV7-2; TRBD1 might be the D (6 bases). Germline V gives CDR1 SGHTA, CDR2 FQGNSA. The ends were cut back, 4 bases at V and 3 bases at J, with 13 bases in the middle. CDR3 length equals 15 residues.

This clonotype was seen at least ten times. The chain employs TRBV30 and TRBJ1-5; 8 positions agree with TRBD1. Germline V gene sequence: CDR1 GTSNPN, CDR2 SVGIG (reference sequence). The CDR3 consists of 16 residues. The junction had 10 bases not matched to a gene; V was cut back by 0 bases and J by 6 bases. This chain's CDR3 is CAWSVTRTGSGQPQHF. The CDR3, as DNA: TGTGCCTGGAGTGTGACCAGGACAGGGTCCGGTCAGCCCCAGCATTTT. The full variable domain, with the rest looked up from reference TRBV30 and TRBJ1-5, is SQTIHQWPATLVQPVGSPLSLECTVEGTSNPNLYWYRQAAGRGLQLLFYSVGIGQISSEVPQNLSASRPQDRQFILSSKKLLLSDSGFYLCAWSVTRTGSGQPQHFGDGTRLSIL.

The table lists this clonotype with a few counts. This chain links TRBV10-3 with TRBJ1-1, with unresolved D. Trimming took off 6 bases at V and 3 bases at J, with 8 bases between the two ends. The CDR3 is made up of 12 amino acids. CDR1 and CDR2 from the germline V gene are ENHRY and SYGVKD. Here the CDR3 DNA reads TGTGCCATCAGGGCAGGAGACACTGAAGCTTTCTTT. The encoded protein is CAIRAGDTEAFF.

There are many counts of this clonotype. The chain links TRBV10-3 to TRBJ1-5; TRBD1 is a possible D gene (6 bases). V was pared by 10 bases and J by 0 bases, with 16 bases between. The CDR3 covers 15 residues. Germline V gene data show CDR1 as ENHRY and CDR2 as SYGVKD. This CDR3 reads CATARTDPSNQPQHF. CDR3 bases: TGTGCCACTGCTCGGACAGACCCTAGCAATCAGCCCCAGCATTTT.

The table lists this clonotype with many counts. The rearrangement joins TRBV28 to TRBJ2-7; TRBD2 matches at 15 bases. This CDR3 comprises 17 residues. CDR1 and CDR2 (germline): MDHEN, SYDVKM. V was pared by 4 bases and J by 3 bases, with 7 bases of the junction left unmatched. The CDR3 reads CASSSPGLAGGLYEQYF. The CDR3 DNA follows: TGTGCCAGCAGTTCCCCCGGACTAGCGGGGGGGCTCTACGAGCAGTACTTC. The complete variable domain, with remaining parts taken from reference TRBV28 and TRBJ2-7, reads DVKVTQSSRYLVKRTGEKVFLECVQDMDHENMFWYRQDPGLGLRLIYFSYDVKMKEKGDIPEGYSVSREKKERFSLILESASTNQTSMYLCASSSPGLAGGLYEQYFGPGTRLTVT.

About this clonotype itself: With a much larger clone just one base away, this may be a read error. The V and J genes are TRBV28 and TRBJ2-1, with D unclear. CDR1 is MDHEN, CDR2 SYDVKM, per germline. The CDR3 runs to 14 residues. The CDR3 loop is CASSPKGRYNERFF. The CDR3 DNA follows: TGTGCCAGCAGTCCCAAAGGGCGCTACAATGAGCGGTTCTTC.

This clonotype was seen repeatedly, ten times or more. The gene calls are TRBV20-1 and TRBJ2-5, with D possibly TRBD2 on 5 matching bases. This CDR3 spans 12 amino acids. Germline V gene data show CDR1 as DFQATT and CDR2 as SNEGSKA (reference sequence). Trimming left V 3 bases short and J 5 bases short, with 10 bases between. The CDR3, as DNA: TGCAGTGCTAGCCGCTCGGGGGAGACCCAGTACTTC. It encodes CSASRSGETQYF.

At least ten counts were recorded for this clonotype. This chain joins TRBV30 and TRBJ2-7, with a weak D call TRBD2 (5 bases). This CDR3 comprises 14 residues. Germline values: CDR1 GTSNPN, CDR2 SVGIG (reference sequence). Trimming took off 0 bases at V and 1 base at J, with 10 bases between the two ends. CDR3 residues: CAWSVGTGSYEQYF. The DNA for the CDR3 is TGTGCCTGGAGTGTAGGTACGGGGTCCTACGAGCAGTACTTC.

Ten or more counts support this clonotype. The chain recombines TRBV20-1 with TRBJ2-3; no reliable D call. CDR3 length equals 14 residues. Germline-derived CDR1 and CDR2 are DFQATT and SNEGSKA (reference sequence). The CDR3 nucleotides are TGCAGGCCGAGTCCGGGTGGCAGCACAGATACGCAGTATTTT. It is translated as CRPSPGGSTDTQYF.

This clonotype came up many times. The junction differs from germline at one of its ends, possibly a read error. The chain employs TRBV30 and TRBJ1-6; D remains unclear. Germline CDR1 is GTSNPN and CDR2 is SVGIG (reference sequence). There are 17 residues in the CDR3. CDR3 loop: CAWSESGRWRPYSSLHF. The CDR3 nucleotides read TGTGCCTGGAGTGAAAGCGGAAGGTGGCGTCCGTATTCATCCCTCCACTTT.

This clonotype has a count of ten or more. The chain uses TRBV18 and TRBJ2-1, with a weak D call TRBD1 (6 bases). Trimming shortened V by 3 bases and J by 2 bases, and 8 bases separated the two germline ends. This CDR3 has 14 amino acids. Germline V gives CDR1 KGHSH, CDR2 LQKENI. In nucleotides, the CDR3 is TGTGCCAGCTCACCGAACAGGGCCTACAATGAGCAGTTCTTC. Amino acid sequence: CASSPNRAYNEQFF.